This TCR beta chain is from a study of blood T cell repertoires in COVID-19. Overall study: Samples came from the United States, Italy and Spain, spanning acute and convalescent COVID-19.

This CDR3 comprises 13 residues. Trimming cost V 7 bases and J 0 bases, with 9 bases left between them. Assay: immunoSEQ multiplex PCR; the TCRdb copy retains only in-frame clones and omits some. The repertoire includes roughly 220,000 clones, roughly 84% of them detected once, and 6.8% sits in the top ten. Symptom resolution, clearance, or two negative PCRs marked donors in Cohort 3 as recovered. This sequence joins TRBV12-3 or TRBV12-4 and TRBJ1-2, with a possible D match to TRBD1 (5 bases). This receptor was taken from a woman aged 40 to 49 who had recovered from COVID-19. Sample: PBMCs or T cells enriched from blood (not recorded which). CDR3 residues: CASNQGPNYGYTF. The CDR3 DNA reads TGTGCCAGCAACCAGGGCCCTAACTATGGCTACACCTTC.